These T cell receptor beta chains were read from a single sample in a study of shared clonotypes between healthy human individuals. Method: immunoSEQ multiplex PCR; TCRdb's copy keeps in-frame clones and lacks some. Among approximately 2.3 million clones listed, 80% to 95% were seen once. The sequenced material came from naive CD4+ T cells from PBMCs. The receptors derive from a man between 18 and 35 years old in good health. Some clones in this sample may be carry-over from other donors' samples. Each CDR3 is given with its conserved first and last residue. A D gene is named only where the DNA matches it firmly. Clone size appears in some rows only: once, few, many, or a class for an expanded clone.

TGTGCCAGCAGTGAAGCCTCAAATCAGGTATACGAGCAGTACTTC,CASSEASNQVYEQYF,-,TRBJ2-7,-,TRBV6-1
TGTGCCATCATGGCGGGAGGGCAGGCAGATACGCAGTATTTT,CAIMAGGQADTQYF,TRBD2,TRBJ2-3,-,TRBV10-3
TGTGCCAGCAGCCAGCGGGGACTAGGCGGGTATGCGAACACTGAAGCTTTCTTT,CASSQRGLGGYANTEAFF,-,TRBJ1-1,-,TRBV14
TGTGCCAGCAGTCACTATGCGACAGGGTCGTTCCGACCGAGGGAGCAGTTCTTC,CASSHYATGSFRPREQFF,TRBD1,TRBJ2-1,-,TRBV28
TGTGCCAGCAGCTTAGGGGGGTGGGCTGAAGCTTTCTTT,CASSLGGWAEAFF,-,TRBJ1-1,-,TRBV7-9
TGTGCCAGCAGCTTGGGGACAGGCCAGTGGACTGAAGCTTTCTTT,CASSLGTGQWTEAFF,TRBD1,TRBJ1-1,-,TRBV7-2
TGTGCCAGCAGCTTAGTGTCAGGGGTTGAAAAACTGTTTTTT,CASSLVSGVEKLFF,-,TRBJ1-4,-,TRBV7-9
TGTGCCAGTAGTCTCGCAGCGGGGGCTGTGTACGAGCAGTACTTC,CASSLAAGAVYEQYF,TRBD2,TRBJ2-7,once,TRBV19
TGTGCCAGCAGCTACTGGGCCGGGTGGGGCACTGAAGCTTTCTTT,CASSYWAGWGTEAFF,-,TRBJ1-1,-,TRBV7-9
TGTGCCAGCAGTGAAAGGGTCACCGGTAGCACAGATACGCAGTATTTT,CASSERVTGSTDTQYF,-,TRBJ2-3,once,TRBV2
TGTGCCAGCAGGTACTTTTCTGGTAATGAAAAACTGTTTTTT,CASRYFSGNEKLFF,-,TRBJ1-4,-,TRBV2
TGCGCCAGCAGCCAACGGACTTCCAACCCGAAGGGCGGGGAGCTGTTTTTT,CASSQRTSNPKGGELFF,-,TRBJ2-2,-,TRBV4-1
TGTGCCAGCAGACAGAGACAGGGGGTGGACACTGAAGCTTTCTTT,CASRQRQGVDTEAFF,TRBD1,TRBJ1-1,-,TRBV28
TGTGCCAGCAGGCCAGTAGCGGGAGGGCCCTCCTACGAGCAGTACTTC,CASRPVAGGPSYEQYF,TRBD2,TRBJ2-7,-,TRBV11-2
TGTGCCAGCACTCGCCAGGCGAACACCGGGGAGCTGTTTTTT,CASTRQANTGELFF,-,TRBJ2-2,-,TRBV27
TGTGCCAGTAGTACCACGGGACAGTCGGGTCGCAATGAGCAGTTCTTC,CASSTTGQSGRNEQFF,TRBD1,TRBJ2-1,-,TRBV19
TGTGCCAGCAGCTCCCCCGGGACTAGCGGGACAGATACGCAGTATTTT,CASSSPGTSGTDTQYF,TRBD2,TRBJ2-3,-,TRBV5-4
TGCAGCGTTGTGGACCCGGGAATCTATGGCTACACCTTC,CSVVDPGIYGYTF,-,TRBJ1-2,-,TRBV29-1
TGCAGCGGGCGGTACCAGGACAGGGGAATAGGAAACACCATATATTTT,CSGRYQDRGIGNTIYF,TRBD1,TRBJ1-3,-,TRBV29-1
TGTGCCAGCAGTTTACCCATGGGACTAGCGGGAAGCACAGATACGCAGTATTTT,CASSLPMGLAGSTDTQYF,TRBD2,TRBJ2-3,-,TRBV28
TGCAGCGTTAGACCACACGCGAACACCGGGGAGCTGTTTTTT,CSVRPHANTGELFF,-,TRBJ2-2,-,TRBV29-1
TGTGCCAGCAGCTCGGACGGCGGGGGGAGGCAGTATTTT,CASSSDGGGRQYF,TRBD2,TRBJ2-3,-,TRBV7-2
TGTGCCAGCAGCCTGACTAGCGGGCTTTACAATGAGCAGTTCTTC,CASSLTSGLYNEQFF,TRBD2,TRBJ2-1,-,TRBV7-3
TGTGCCTGGAATTGGGCAGATACGCAGTATTTT,CAWNWADTQYF,-,TRBJ2-3,-,TRBV30
TGTGCCAGCAGTTCGGGACAGGACGACGAGCAGTACTTC,CASSSGQDDEQYF,TRBD1,TRBJ2-7,-,TRBV28
TGTGCCAGTAGCAGCGGGACAGTGCGCAATCAGCCCCAGCATTTT,CASSSGTVRNQPQHF,TRBD1,TRBJ1-5,-,TRBV19
TGTGCCAGCAGCGTCGGGCTAGGAACCAGCAATTCACCCCTCCACTTT,CASSVGLGTSNSPLHF,-,TRBJ1-6,-,TRBV9
TGTGCCAGCAGCCCGACAGGGGGCATTTACAATGAGCAGTTCTTC,CASSPTGGIYNEQFF,TRBD1,TRBJ2-1,-,TRBV7-3
TGTGCCATCAGGAACGGACTCCCAGGGGACACCATATATTTT,CAIRNGLPGDTIYF,-,TRBJ1-3,-,TRBV10-3
TGTGCCAGCAGTCGAAGGACAGGGAACACCGGGGAGCTGTTTTTT,CASSRRTGNTGELFF,TRBD1,TRBJ2-2,-,TRBV6-1
TGTGCCAGCAGCTTAATCAGGGGGCAGGATAATGAAAAACTGTTTTTT,CASSLIRGQDNEKLFF,TRBD1,TRBJ1-4,-,TRBV7-9
TGTGCCAGCTCACCACGGACTAGCGAGAACACCGGGGAGCTGTTTTTT,CASSPRTSENTGELFF,TRBD2,TRBJ2-2,-,TRBV18
TGTGCCAGCCGCTTTCGGAGTTCTAATGAAAAACTGTTTTTT,CASRFRSSNEKLFF,-,TRBJ1-4,-,TRBV7-2
TGTGCCAGCAGTGAAGACAGGGACGGGTTAGGCAATCAGCCCCAGCATTTT,CASSEDRDGLGNQPQHF,-,TRBJ1-5,-,TRBV6-1
TGTGCCAGCAGCTTCTGGCAGACTAATGAAAAACTGTTTTTT,CASSFWQTNEKLFF,-,TRBJ1-4,few,TRBV5-6
TGTGCCAGCAGCTTGATCACCGGGACAGGGTTAGGAACTAATGAAAAACTGTTTTTT,CASSLITGTGLGTNEKLFF,TRBD1,TRBJ1-4,-,TRBV5-5
TGTGCCACCAGCAGAGTGGCTAGCGGTCTCTACGAGCAGTACTTC,CATSRVASGLYEQYF,TRBD2,TRBJ2-7,-,TRBV15
TGTGCCAGCAGCCCCCGGGGGAGCCAAACGGGGGAGACCCAGTACTTC,CASSPRGSQTGETQYF,-,TRBJ2-5,once,TRBV11-2
TGTGCCAGCAGCTGGGACAGATACTCCTACGAGCAGTACTTC,CASSWDRYSYEQYF,TRBD1,TRBJ2-7,once,TRBV7-9
TGTGCCAGCAGCTTAGGGGCGGGGATCACAGATACGCAGTATTTT,CASSLGAGITDTQYF,-,TRBJ2-3,-,TRBV11-3
TGCGCCAGCAGCTTGCAGGTGGGGGGGCAGCCCCAGCATTTT,CASSLQVGGQPQHF,-,TRBJ1-5,-,TRBV5-1
TGTGCCAGCAGTGAACACGCTTACAAAAACATTCAGTACTTC,CASSEHAYKNIQYF,-,TRBJ2-4,-,TRBV2